Listed here are 15 T cell receptor beta chains from one sample, sequenced in a study of OX40 agonist ivuxolimab in advanced cancers. TCRdb's copy holds only in-frame clones and misses some; the assay was immunoSEQ multiplex PCR. The data hold approximately 70,000 clones, with approximately 88% observed a single time. Sequenced material: CD4+ or CD8+ T cells sorted from blood, taken in a trial of the OX40 agonist ivuxolimab. These receptors originate from an adult with an advanced solid tumor such as melanoma, head and neck, liver or kidney cancer.

This chain links TRBV7-8 with TRBJ1-1; D may be TRBD1 (6 bases). The CDR3 covers 14 residues. CDR1 is SGHVS, CDR2 FQNEAQ, per germline. Trimming cost V 3 bases and J 4 bases, with 12 bases left between them. CDR3 coding DNA: TGTGCCAGCAGCTTCCAGGGAGGGGGCACTGAAGCTTTCTTT. It codes for CASSFQGGGTEAFF.

V and J are TRBV18 and TRBJ2-5; 7 bases align to TRBD1. This CDR3 region has 15 residues. Germline CDR1 KGHSH, CDR2 LQKENI. The V segment lost 4 bases and the J segment 1 base; nucleotides outside the gene matches: 6. The CDR3 protein is CASSQGQLIQETQYF. The CDR3 nucleotides are TGTGCCAGCTCACAGGGACAGCTGATCCAAGAGACCCAGTACTTC.

This rearrangement joins TRBV2 to TRBJ1-5; 8 bases match TRBD1. CDR1 is SNHLY and CDR2 is FYNNEI in the germline V gene. This CDR3 region has 14 residues. V lost 4 bases to trimming and J lost 6 bases; unmatched junction nucleotides: 5. CDR3 nucleotides: TGTGCCAGCAGTGCAGGGGGCAGGGCTCAGCCCCAGCATTTT. It yields the protein CASSAGGRAQPQHF.

The chain recombines TRBV15 with TRBJ1-1; D unclear. This CDR3 has 13 residues. V was trimmed by 7 bases and J by 4 bases, leaving 13 bases between them. CDR1 and CDR2 from the germline V gene are LNHNV and YYDKDF (reference sequence). The CDR3 nucleotides read TGTGCCACCACTGTCAGGAGTATCACTGAAGCTTTCTTT. It codes for CATTVRSITEAFF.

The rearrangement uses TRBV6-6 and TRBJ2-7, with TRBD1 matching 9 bases. This CDR3 is 16 amino acids long. Germline CDR1 is MNHNY and CDR2 is SVGAGI (reference sequence). V was clipped by 5 bases and J by 4 bases; unmatched bases: 12. CDR3 DNA: TGTGCCAGCAGTGCCCCTGGGGGACAGGGAGGATACGAGCAGTACTTC. It codes for CASSAPGGQGGYEQYF.

The chain recombines TRBV5-1 with TRBJ1-1, with no clear D. With 4 bases removed from V and 4 bases from J, the gap between germline ends came to 14 bases. CDR3 length: 14 amino acids. Germline V gene lookup returns CDR1 SGHRS and CDR2 YFSETQ. CDR3 region: CASSPQDVTTEAFF. CDR3 bases: TGCGCCAGCAGCCCCCAGGATGTTACCACTGAAGCTTTCTTT.

The chain recombines TRBV18 with TRBJ2-5; TRBD2 agrees at 15 bases. J gave up 4 bases and V 3 bases, and 3 bases lay outside the gene matches. This CDR3 spans 16 amino acids. The germline V gene has CDR1 KGHSH and CDR2 LQKENI. The CDR3 coding sequence is TGTGCCAGCTCACCGGAGGGACTAGCGGGGGGAGAGACCCAGTACTTC. Amino acids: CASSPEGLAGGETQYF. Filled out from reference TRBV18 and TRBJ2-5, the complete variable domain reads NAGVMQNPRHLVRRRGQEARLRCSPMKGHSHVYWYRQLPEEGLKFMVYLQKENIIDESGMPKERFSAEFPKEGPSILRIQQVVRGDSAAYFCASSPEGLAGGETQYFGPGTRLLVL.

This clone appeared once. The rearrangement uses TRBV6-1 and TRBJ1-1; D is uncertain. V dropped 6 bases and J dropped 0 bases, with 8 bases sitting between them. From germline, CDR1 is MNHNS and CDR2 SASEGT. The CDR3 length is 13 residues. CDR3 region: CASRASLNTEAFF. DNA of the CDR3: TGTGCCAGCAGAGCTAGCCTGAACACTGAAGCTTTCTTT.

The chain employs TRBV6-1 and TRBJ1-2; 9 bases are a match to TRBD1. The J segment lost 2 bases and the V segment lost 4 bases, leaving 5 bases of the junction unmatched. Germline CDR1 is MNHNS and CDR2 is SASEGT. The CDR3 consists of 15 residues. CDR3 in amino acids: CASSALTGGNYGYTF. In DNA, the CDR3 is TGTGCCAGCAGTGCCCTGACAGGGGGAAACTATGGCTACACCTTC.

This sequence joins TRBV6-5 and TRBJ1-5; D uncertain. CDR1 and CDR2 from the germline V gene are MNHEY and SVGAGI. V was shortened by 0 bases and J by 5 bases, with 5 bases between the two germline ends. There are 13 residues in the CDR3. The CDR3 spells CASSYSSHQPQHF. DNA for the CDR3: TGTGCCAGCAGTTACTCGAGTCATCAGCCCCAGCATTTT.

J is TRBJ2-7 and V is TRBV9; D is unresolved. The CDR3 extends over 15 amino acids. Germline CDR1 SGDLS, CDR2 YYNGEE. The V and J ends lost 0 bases and 2 bases respectively, with 12 bases between them. The CDR3 bases are TGTGCCAGCAGCGTAGGGTATGGCGGTGCCTACGAGCAGTACTTC. This sequence encodes CASSVGYGGAYEQYF.

The CDR3 coding sequence is TGTGCCAGCAGCTTAGCGACAGGGTCCTATGGCTACACCTTC. Its protein product is CASSLATGSYGYTF. The chain joins TRBV7-8 to TRBJ1-2; 7 bases match TRBD1. V shed 0 bases, J shed 4 bases, and the junction held 2 bases outside the gene matches. The CDR3 contains 14 residues. Per the germline V gene, CDR1 is SGHVS and CDR2 is FQNEAQ.

This rearrangement joins TRBV5-1 to TRBJ2-5; D gene unclear. This CDR3 region has 13 residues. Germline loops: CDR1 SGHRS, CDR2 YFSETQ. With 0 bases removed from V and 2 bases from J, the gap between germline ends came to 5 bases. DNA for the CDR3: TGCGCCAGCAGCTTGGGGCCTCAAGAGACCCAGTACTTC. Encoded protein: CASSLGPQETQYF. The complete variable domain, with remaining parts taken from reference TRBV5-1 and TRBJ2-5, reads KAGVTQTPRYLIKTRGQQVTLSCSPISGHRSVSWYQQTPGQGLQFLFEYFSETQRNKGNFPGRFSGRQFSNSRSEMNVSTLELGDSALYLCASSLGPQETQYFGPGTRLLVL.

This chain connects TRBV7-9 to TRBJ2-2; 7 nucleotides agree with TRBD1. From germline, CDR1 is SEHNR and CDR2 FQNEAQ (reference sequence). With V trimmed by 5 bases and J by 2 bases, 8 bases remained unmatched. The CDR3 loop spans 16 amino acids. CDR3 nucleotides: TGTGCCAGCAGCATCTCCGGGACAGTCAACACCGGGGAGCTGTTTTTT. Protein product: CASSISGTVNTGELFF.

This chain uses TRBV5-1 with TRBJ1-1, with D hard to call. Germline CDR1 and CDR2: SGHRS and YFSETQ. The V gene lost 2 bases and the J gene lost 2 bases, with 7 bases spanning the gap. The CDR3 is 13 residues long. CDR3 region: CASSFNSNTEAFF. CDR3 nucleotide sequence: TGCGCCAGCAGCTTTAACAGTAACACTGAAGCTTTCTTT. Combining the CDR3 with reference TRBV5-1 and TRBJ1-1 gives the whole variable domain KAGVTQTPRYLIKTRGQQVTLSCSPISGHRSVSWYQQTPGQGLQFLFEYFSETQRNKGNFPGRFSGRQFSNSRSEMNVSTLELGDSALYLCASSFNSNTEAFFGQGTRLTVV.